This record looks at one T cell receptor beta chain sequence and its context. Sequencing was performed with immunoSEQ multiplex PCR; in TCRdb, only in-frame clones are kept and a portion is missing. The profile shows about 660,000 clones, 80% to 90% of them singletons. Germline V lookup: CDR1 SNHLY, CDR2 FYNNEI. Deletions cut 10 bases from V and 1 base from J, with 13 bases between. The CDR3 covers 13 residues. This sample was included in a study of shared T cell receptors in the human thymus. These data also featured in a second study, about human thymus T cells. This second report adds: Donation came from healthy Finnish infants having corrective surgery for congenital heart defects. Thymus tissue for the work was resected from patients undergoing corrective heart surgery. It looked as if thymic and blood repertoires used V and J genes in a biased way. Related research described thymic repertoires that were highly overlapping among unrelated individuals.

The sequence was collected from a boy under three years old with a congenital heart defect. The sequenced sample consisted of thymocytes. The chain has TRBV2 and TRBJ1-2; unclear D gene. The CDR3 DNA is TGTGCCACCTGGACTTCCTTTAACTATGGCTACACCTTC. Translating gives CATWTSFNYGYTF.